Sequencing of this T cell receptor (beta chain) was carried out in a study of shared clonotypes between healthy human individuals. Study results and limitations: In having few donors, the study represented limited genetic and exposure-history diversity. Several donors held around 5% of naive CD4 clonotypes in common.

On this clone: Antigen: not known.

Assay used: immunoSEQ multiplex PCR; TCRdb lists only in-frame clones, some missing. The sample has about 2,500,000 clones; around 94% are singletons. This TCR was sampled from a man aged 18 to 29 in good health. Sequencing was done on a sample of naive CD4+ T cells sorted from blood. Subset defined: CD45RA+ positively selected.

CDR3 residues: CASSPTTASDTQYF. CDR3 nucleotides: TGTGCCAGCAGCCCAACCACAGCCTCAGATACGCAGTATTTT. J is TRBJ2-3 and V is TRBV7-2; D unresolved. This CDR3 has 14 residues. V dropped 5 bases and J dropped 4 bases, with 13 bases sitting between them. CDR1 SGHTA and CDR2 FQGNSA come from the germline V gene.